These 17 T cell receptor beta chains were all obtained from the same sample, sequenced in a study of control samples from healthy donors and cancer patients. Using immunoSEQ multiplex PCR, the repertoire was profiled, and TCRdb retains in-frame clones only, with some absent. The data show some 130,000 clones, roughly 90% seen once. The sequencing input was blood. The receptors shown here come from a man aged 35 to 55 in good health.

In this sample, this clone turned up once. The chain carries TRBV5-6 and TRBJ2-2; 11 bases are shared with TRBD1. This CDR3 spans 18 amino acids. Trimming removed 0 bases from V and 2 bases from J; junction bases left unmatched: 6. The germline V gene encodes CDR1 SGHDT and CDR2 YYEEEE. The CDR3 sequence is CASSLAQDRGPNTGELFF. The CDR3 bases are TGTGCCAGCAGCTTGGCCCAGGACAGGGGGCCTAACACCGGGGAGCTGTTTTTT.

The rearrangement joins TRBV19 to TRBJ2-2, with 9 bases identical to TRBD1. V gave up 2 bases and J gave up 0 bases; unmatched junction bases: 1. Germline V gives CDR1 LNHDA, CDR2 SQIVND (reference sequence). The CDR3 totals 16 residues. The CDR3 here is CASSIRTGANTGELFF. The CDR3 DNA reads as TGTGCCAGTAGTATACGGACAGGGGCGAACACCGGGGAGCTGTTTTTT.

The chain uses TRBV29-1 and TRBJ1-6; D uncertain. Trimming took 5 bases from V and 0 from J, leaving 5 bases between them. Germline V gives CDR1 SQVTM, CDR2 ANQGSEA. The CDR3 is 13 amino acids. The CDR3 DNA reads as TGCAGCGTTAGGAGCTCCTATAATTCACCCCTCCACTTT. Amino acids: CSVRSSYNSPLHF. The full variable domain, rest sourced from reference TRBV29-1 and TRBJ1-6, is SAVISQKPSRDICQRGTSLTIQCQVDSQVTMMFWYRQQPGQSLTLIATANQGSEATYESGFVIDKFPISRPNLTFSTLTVSNMSPEDSSIYLCSVRSSYNSPLHFGNGTRLTVT.

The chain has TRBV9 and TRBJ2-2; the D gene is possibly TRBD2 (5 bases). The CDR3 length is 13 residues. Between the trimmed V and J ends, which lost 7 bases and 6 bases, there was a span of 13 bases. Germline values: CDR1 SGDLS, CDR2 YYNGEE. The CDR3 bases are TGTGCCAGCGAACGGGGAAGTCCCGGGGAGCTGTTTTTT. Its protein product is CASERGSPGELFF.

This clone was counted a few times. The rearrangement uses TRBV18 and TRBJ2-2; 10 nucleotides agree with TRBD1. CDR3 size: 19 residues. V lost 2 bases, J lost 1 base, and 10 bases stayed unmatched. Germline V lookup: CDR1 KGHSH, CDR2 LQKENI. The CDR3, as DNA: TGTGCCAGCTCACCATTCGCCCCGACAGGGGGCAGGAACACCGGGGAGCTGTTTTTT. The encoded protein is CASSPFAPTGGRNTGELFF.

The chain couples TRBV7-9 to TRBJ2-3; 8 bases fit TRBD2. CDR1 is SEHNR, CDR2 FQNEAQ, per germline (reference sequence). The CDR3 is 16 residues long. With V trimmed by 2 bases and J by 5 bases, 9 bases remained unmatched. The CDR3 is CASSLPGGGRKDTQYF. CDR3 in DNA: TGTGCCAGCAGCTTACCAGGCGGGGGGCGTAAAGATACGCAGTATTTT. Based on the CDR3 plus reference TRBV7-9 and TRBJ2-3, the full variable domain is DTGVSQNPRHKITKRGQNVTFRCDPISEHNRLYWYRQTLGQGPEFLTYFQNEAQLEKSRLLSDRFSAERPKGSFSTLEIQRTEQGDSAMYLCASSLPGGGRKDTQYFGPGTRLTVL.

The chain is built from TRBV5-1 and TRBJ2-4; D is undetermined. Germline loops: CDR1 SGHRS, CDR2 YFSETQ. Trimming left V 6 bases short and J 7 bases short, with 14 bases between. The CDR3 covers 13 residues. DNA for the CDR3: TGCGCCAGCACCTTCGAGACGGGTAACATTCAGTACTTC. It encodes CASTFETGNIQYF.

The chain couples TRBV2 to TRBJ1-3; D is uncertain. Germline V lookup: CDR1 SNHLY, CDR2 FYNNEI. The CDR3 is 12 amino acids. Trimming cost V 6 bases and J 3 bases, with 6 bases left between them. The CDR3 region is CASRADGNTIYF. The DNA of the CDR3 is TGTGCCAGCAGGGCAGATGGAAACACCATATATTTT.

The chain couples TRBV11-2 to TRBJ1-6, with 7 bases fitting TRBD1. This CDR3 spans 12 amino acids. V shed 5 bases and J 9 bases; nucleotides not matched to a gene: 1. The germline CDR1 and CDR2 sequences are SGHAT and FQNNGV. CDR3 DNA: TGTGCCAGCAGCCCAGGGGGTTCACCCCTCCACTTT. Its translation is CASSPGGSPLHF.

CDR3 region: CASSKEGTGAPGGYTF. CDR3 coding DNA: TGTGCCAGCAGCAAAGAGGGGACAGGGGCACCGGGGGGCTACACCTTC. The rearrangement links TRBV21-1 to TRBJ1-2; the listed D gene, TRBD1, was not tested against the DNA. TRBV21-1 is shown as a pseudogene. The CDR3 is made up of 16 amino acids.

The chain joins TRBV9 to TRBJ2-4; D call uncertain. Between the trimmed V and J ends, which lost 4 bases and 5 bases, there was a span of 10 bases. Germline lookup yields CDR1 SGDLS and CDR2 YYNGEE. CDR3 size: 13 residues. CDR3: CASSITDENIQYF. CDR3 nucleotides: TGTGCCAGCAGCATAACAGACGAAAACATTCAGTACTTC.

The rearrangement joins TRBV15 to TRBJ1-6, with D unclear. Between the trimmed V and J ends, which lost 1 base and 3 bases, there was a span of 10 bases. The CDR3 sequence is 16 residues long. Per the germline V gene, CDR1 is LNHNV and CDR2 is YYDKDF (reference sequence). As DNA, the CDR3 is TGTGCCACCAGCAGAGCCAAGGCTGACTATAATTCACCCCTCCACTTT. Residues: CATSRAKADYNSPLHF.

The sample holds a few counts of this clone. The CDR3 nucleotides are TGCAGCTTCTCGACGGGTGGGGAGCAGTACTTC. Protein: CSFSTGGEQYF. The chain carries TRBV29-1 and TRBJ2-7; D gene ambiguous. The CDR3 contains 11 residues. Trimming took off 8 bases at V and 7 bases at J, with 15 bases between the two ends. Germline CDR1 reads SQVTM; CDR2 reads ANQGSEA.

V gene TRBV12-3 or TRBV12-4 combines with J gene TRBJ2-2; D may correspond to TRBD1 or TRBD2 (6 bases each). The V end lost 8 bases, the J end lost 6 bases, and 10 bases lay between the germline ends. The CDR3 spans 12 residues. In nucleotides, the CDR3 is TGTGCCAGCCGAGGGGGGCCCGGGGAGCTGTTTTTT. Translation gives CASRGGPGELFF.

The CDR3 DNA reads as TGTGCCAGCAGCCGCTACCTCGGGGGCTCCGGGGATACGCAGTATTTT. Amino acids: CASSRYLGGSGDTQYF. V usage is TRBV7-8 and J usage is TRBJ2-3; D possibly uses TRBD1 or TRBD2 (6 bases each). Germline-derived CDR1 and CDR2 are SGHVS and FQNEAQ. Trimming left V 5 bases short and J 6 bases short, with 21 bases between. This CDR3 comprises 16 residues.

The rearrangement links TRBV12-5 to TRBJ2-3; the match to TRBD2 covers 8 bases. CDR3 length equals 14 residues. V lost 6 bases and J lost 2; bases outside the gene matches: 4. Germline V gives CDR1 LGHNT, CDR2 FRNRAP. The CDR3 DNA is TGTGCTAGTGGCTCAGGACTAGCCACAGATACGCAGTATTTT. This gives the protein CASGSGLATDTQYF.

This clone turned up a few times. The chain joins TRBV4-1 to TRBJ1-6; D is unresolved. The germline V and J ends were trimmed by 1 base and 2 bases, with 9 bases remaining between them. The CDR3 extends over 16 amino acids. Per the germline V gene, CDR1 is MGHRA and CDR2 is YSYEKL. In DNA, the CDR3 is TGCGCCAGCAGCCAAGGGGCCGCGGCCTATAATTCACCCCTCCACTTT. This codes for CASSQGAAAYNSPLHF.